This T cell receptor (beta chain) was recovered during a study of blood T cell repertoires in COVID-19. Study summary: Acute and convalescent COVID-19 samples came from the United States, Italy and Spain. Sources were T cells, B-cell-depleted T cells, or PBMCs; the material itself was cDNA or gDNA.

Original methodology: For nucleated cells, counts were estimated from reference gene primer amplification. Some clones are missing from TCRdb's copy, which holds only in-frame ones; the method was immunoSEQ multiplex PCR. V and J calls and clone size follow that table, whereas D and trimming were derived from the DNA. This table holds approximately 340,000 clones, approximately 82% found once. This CDR3 has 15 residues. Per germline, CDR1 SGHNT and CDR2 YYREEE (reference sequence). The V gene end was trimmed by 3 bases and the J gene end by 0 bases; junction bases not matched to a gene: 6. J is TRBJ2-7 and V is TRBV5-4, with 7 bases that match TRBD2. What was sequenced was peripheral blood. This TCR was sampled from a man under 40 with active or convalescent COVID-19. The CDR3 DNA sequence: TGTGCCAGCAGCTCGGGAGGATCGAGCTCCTACGAGCAGTACTTC. Its protein product is CASSSGGSSSYEQYF.